This T cell receptor beta chain stems from a study of OX40 agonist ivuxolimab in advanced cancers. CDR3 size: 12 residues. With 4 bases removed from V and 4 bases from J, the gap between germline ends came to 11 bases. From germline, CDR1 is SQVTM and CDR2 ANQGSEA. Profiling relied on immunoSEQ multiplex PCR, and the TCRdb table lists in-frame clones only, not all of them. The data hold about 110,000 clones, with under 95% observed a single time. The gene calls are TRBV29-1 and TRBJ2-7; maybe TRBD1 (6 bases). This specimen consisted of CD4+ or CD8+ T cells sorted from blood, obtained in a trial of the OX40 agonist ivuxolimab. The receptor was isolated from an adult with an advanced solid tumor such as melanoma, head and neck, liver or kidney cancer. The CDR3, as DNA: TGCAGCGTTGGACAGGCCAGTTACGAGCAGTACTTC. Amino acid sequence: CSVGQASYEQYF.